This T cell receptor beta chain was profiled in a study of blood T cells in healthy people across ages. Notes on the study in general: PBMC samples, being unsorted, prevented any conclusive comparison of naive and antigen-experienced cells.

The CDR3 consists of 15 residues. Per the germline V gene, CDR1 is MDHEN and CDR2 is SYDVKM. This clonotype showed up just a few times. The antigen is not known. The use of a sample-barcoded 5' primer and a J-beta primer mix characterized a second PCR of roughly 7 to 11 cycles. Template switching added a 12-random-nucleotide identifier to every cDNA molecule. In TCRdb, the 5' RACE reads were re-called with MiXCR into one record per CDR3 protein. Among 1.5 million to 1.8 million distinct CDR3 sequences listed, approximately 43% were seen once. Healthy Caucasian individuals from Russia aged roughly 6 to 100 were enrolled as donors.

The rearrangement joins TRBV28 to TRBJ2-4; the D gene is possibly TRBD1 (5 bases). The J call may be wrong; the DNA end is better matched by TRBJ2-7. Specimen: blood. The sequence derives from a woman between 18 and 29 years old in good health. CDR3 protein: CASRTMGQGLNEQYF. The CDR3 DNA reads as TGTGCCAGCAGGACGATGGGGCAGGGCCTCAACGAGCAGTACTTC.